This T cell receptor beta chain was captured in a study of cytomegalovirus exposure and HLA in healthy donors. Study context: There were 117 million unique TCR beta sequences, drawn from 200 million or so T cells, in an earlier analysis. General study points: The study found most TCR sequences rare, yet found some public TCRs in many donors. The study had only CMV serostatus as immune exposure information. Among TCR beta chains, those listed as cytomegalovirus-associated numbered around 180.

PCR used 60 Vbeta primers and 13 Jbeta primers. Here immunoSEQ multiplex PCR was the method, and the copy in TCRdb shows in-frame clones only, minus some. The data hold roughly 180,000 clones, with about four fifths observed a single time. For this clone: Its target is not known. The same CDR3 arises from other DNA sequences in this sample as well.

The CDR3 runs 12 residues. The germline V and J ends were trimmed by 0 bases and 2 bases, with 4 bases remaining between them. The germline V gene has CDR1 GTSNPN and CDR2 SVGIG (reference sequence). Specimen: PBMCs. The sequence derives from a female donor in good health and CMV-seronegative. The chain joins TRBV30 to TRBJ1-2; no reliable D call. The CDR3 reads CAWSVQNYGYTF. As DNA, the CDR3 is TGTGCCTGGAGTGTACAGAACTATGGCTACACCTTC.